These 22 T cell receptor beta chains originate from one sample sequenced in a study of CD8+ T cells in alopecia areata. Sample treatment: oral pan-JAK inhibitor, 5-10 mg twice daily. Extraction and reverse transcription of RNA yielded cDNA as the sequencing template. Repertoires were generated with immunoSEQ multiplex PCR, while TCRdb's copy carries only in-frame clones and drops some. This sample has around 300,000 clones, with 45% to 70% found just once. The sample in question was CD4+ T cells sorted from blood, obtained around week 54, from a patient treated with tofacitinib. The receptors come from a human donor with alopecia areata.

This clone has at least ten counts. This specimen includes other DNA sequences encoding the same CDR3. For the CDR3, the DNA is TGTGCCAGCAGTGACGAAGATACGCAGTATTTT. Its translation: CASSDEDTQYF. The chain combines TRBV2 with TRBJ2-3; unclear D gene. The CDR3 runs to 11 residues. With 3 bases removed from V and 5 bases from J, the gap between germline ends came to 3 bases. Germline V gene data show CDR1 as SNHLY and CDR2 as FYNNEI. Full variable domain (missing parts from reference TRBV2 and TRBJ2-3): EPEVTQTPSHQVTQMGQEVILRCVPISNHLYFYWYRQILGQKVEFLVSFYNNEISEKSEIFDDQFSVERPDGSNFTLKIRSTKLEDSAMYFCASSDEDTQYFGPGTRLTVL.

There are a few counts of this clone. Other DNA sequences from this sample encode an identical CDR3 as well. The genes are TRBV2 and TRBJ2-5, with D unresolved. The V and J ends lost 6 bases and 2 bases respectively, with 1 base between them. Germline V CDR1 and CDR2: SNHLY, FYNNEI. There are 10 residues in the CDR3. The CDR3 nucleotides are TGTGCCAGCAGACAAGAGACCCAGTACTTC. Translation gives CASRQETQYF.

This rearrangement joins TRBV11-2 to TRBJ2-5; D gene unclear. Germline V gene sequence: CDR1 SGHAT, CDR2 FQNNGV. The CDR3 spans 13 residues. The V and J ends lost 5 bases and 0 bases respectively, with 7 bases between them. The CDR3 here is CASSLDDQETQYF. The CDR3 nucleotides read TGTGCCAGCAGCCTCGACGACCAAGAGACCCAGTACTTC.

The CDR3 loop is CAWTPWRASYNEQFF. CDR3 DNA: TGTGCCTGGACCCCCTGGCGGGCCTCCTACAATGAGCAGTTCTTC. The rearrangement joins TRBV30 to TRBJ2-1; TRBD2 might be the D (5 bases). CDR1 is GTSNPN, CDR2 SVGIG, per germline (reference sequence). CDR3 length: 15 amino acids. The V and J ends lost 4 bases and 0 bases respectively, with 13 bases between them.

This clone has just a few counts. The chain couples TRBV7-2 to TRBJ2-3; D gene ambiguous. Germline CDR1 and CDR2: SGHTA and FQGNSA. The V end was cut by 5 bases, the J end by 14 bases, with 17 bases between. The CDR3 spans 12 residues. DNA of the CDR3: TGTGCCAGCAGCGTCCCCGCCCCCCAGGCGTATTTT. As protein: CASSVPAPQAYF.

The rearrangement links TRBV5-1 to TRBJ2-7, with 12 bases fitting TRBD2. This CDR3 region has 15 residues. Germline assignment: CDR1 SGHRS and CDR2 YFSETQ. The V gene end was trimmed by 3 bases and the J gene end by 2 bases; junction bases not matched to a gene: 3. The CDR3 reads CASSSRTSGAYEQYF. CDR3 coding DNA: TGCGCCAGCAGCTCCCGGACTAGCGGGGCCTACGAGCAGTACTTC.

This chain joins TRBV30 and TRBJ2-2; D gene ambiguous. Germline V gene sequence: CDR1 GTSNPN, CDR2 SVGIG (reference sequence). V dropped 0 bases and J dropped 4 bases, with 6 bases sitting between them. The CDR3 runs 13 residues. CDR3: CAWSVFGTGELFF. The CDR3 DNA reads TGTGCCTGGAGTGTTTTCGGCACCGGGGAGCTGTTTTTT. Together with reference TRBV30 and TRBJ2-2, the CDR3 gives the full variable domain: SQTIHQWPATLVQPVGSPLSLECTVEGTSNPNLYWYRQAAGRGLQLLFYSVGIGQISSEVPQNLSASRPQDRQFILSSKKLLLSDSGFYLCAWSVFGTGELFFGEGSRLTVL.

This chain uses TRBV5-1 with TRBJ1-5, with D tentatively TRBD1 (5 bases). Germline V CDR1 and CDR2: SGHRS, YFSETQ. CDR3 size: 14 residues. Trimming cost V 4 bases and J 7 bases, with 15 bases left between them. The CDR3 DNA reads as TGCGCCAGCAGCAACGGCGGGGGAGGACAGCCCCAGCATTTT. Protein: CASSNGGGGQPQHF.

This clone was seen a single time. The CDR3: CAISPTAQETQYF. In DNA form, the CDR3 reads TGTGCCATCAGCCCCACGGCCCAAGAGACCCAGTACTTC. J is TRBJ2-5 and V is TRBV10-3; the D is unclear. Deletions cut 6 bases from V and 1 base from J, with 9 bases between. The germline V gene has CDR1 ENHRY and CDR2 SYGVKD. This CDR3 is 13 amino acids long.

This clone came up a few times. This chain joins TRBV10-3 and TRBJ1-4; D is unclear. CDR1 and CDR2 (germline): ENHRY, SYGVKD. Trimming stripped 3 bases from V and 7 bases from J, with 15 bases between. This CDR3 region has 15 residues. The chain's CDR3 is CAISDNTKVGEKLFF. The CDR3 DNA is TGTGCCATCAGTGACAACACCAAAGTGGGTGAAAAACTGTTTTTT.

Only a few counts were recorded for this clone. This chain uses TRBV21-1 with TRBJ1-6. TRBV21-1 is a pseudogene segment. The length of the CDR3 is 14 residues. The CDR3 DNA reads as TGTGCCAGCACCAGGGGACTCTATAATTCACCCCTCCACTTT. It codes for CASTRGLYNSPLHF.

DNA for the CDR3: TGTGCCAGCAGGCATAGCGGGGGGCTAAACAATGAGCAGTTCTTC. Protein sequence: CASRHSGGLNNEQFF. This chain joins TRBV11-2 and TRBJ2-1; 10 bases line up with TRBD2. CDR1 is SGHAT, CDR2 FQNNGV, per germline. The length of the CDR3 is 15 residues. V lost 6 bases and J lost 5; bases outside the gene matches: 7.

V gene TRBV9 combines with J gene TRBJ2-1; 8 bases match TRBD2. The CDR3 totals 15 residues. V shed 2 bases, J shed 8 bases, and the junction held 9 bases outside the gene matches. Per germline, CDR1 SGDLS and CDR2 YYNGEE. The DNA for the CDR3 is TGTGCCAGCAGCGTCAGCGGGGGCCACTTCTATGAGCAGTTCTTC. This codes for CASSVSGGHFYEQFF.

V gene TRBV5-1 combines with J gene TRBJ2-5; D might be TRBD1 (6 bases). Near its end, the DNA agrees better with TRBJ2-7, so the J call may be wrong. The germline gives CDR1 SGHRS, CDR2 YFSETQ. The CDR3 has 14 residues. CDR3 region: CASSSQGATYEQYF. CDR3 nucleotides: TGCGCCAGCAGCTCACAGGGAGCAACATACGAGCAGTACTTC.

The chain has TRBV18 and TRBJ2-2; D ambiguous. Trimming took off 3 bases at V and 3 bases at J, with 5 bases between the two ends. Germline CDR1 reads KGHSH; CDR2 reads LQKENI. This CDR3 region has 13 residues. The CDR3 loop is CASSPIDTGELFF. In DNA, the CDR3 is TGTGCCAGCTCACCCATCGACACCGGGGAGCTGTTTTTT.

The chain is built from TRBV7-2 and TRBJ1-4, with 9 bases aligning to TRBD1. This CDR3 spans 15 amino acids. J gave up 8 bases and V 1 base, and 5 bases lay outside the gene matches. Germline V gene lookup returns CDR1 SGHTA and CDR2 FQGNSA. Here the CDR3 reads CASSLVRTGDEKLFF. DNA for the CDR3: TGTGCCAGCAGCTTAGTAAGGACAGGGGACGAAAAACTGTTTTTT.

This clone was counted a few times. This chain joins TRBV30 and TRBJ2-2; TRBD1 matches at 8 bases. Losses at the gene ends were 3 bases for V and 4 bases for J; bases not matched to a gene: 7. This CDR3 comprises 15 residues. Germline-derived CDR1 and CDR2 are GTSNPN and SVGIG (reference sequence). The CDR3 region has the DNA TGTGCCTGGAGCCGGGACAGGCGAGCCACCGGGGAGCTGTTTTTT. Its translation is CAWSRDRRATGELFF.

The chain joins TRBV7-2 to TRBJ2-3, with D unresolved. CDR3 size: 12 residues. The germline V and J ends were trimmed by 5 bases and 5 bases, with 8 bases remaining between them. Germline lookup yields CDR1 SGHTA and CDR2 FQGNSA. CDR3 region: CASSTRVDTQYF. CDR3 bases: TGTGCCAGCAGCACTCGAGTAGATACGCAGTATTTT. Full variable domain (rest looked up from reference TRBV7-2 and TRBJ2-3): GAGVSQSPSNKVTEKGKDVELRCDPISGHTALYWYRQSLGQGLEFLIYFQGNSAPDKSGLPSDRFSAERTGGSVSTLTIQRTQQEDSAVYLCASSTRVDTQYFGPGTRLTVL.

The genes are TRBV13 and TRBJ2-7, with D unresolved. The CDR3 has 16 residues. The germline V gene encodes CDR1 PRHDT and CDR2 FYEKMQ (reference sequence). Deletions cut 6 bases from V and 0 bases from J, with 18 bases between. CDR3 bases: TGTGCCAGCAGTCCTGCCCGGACGGAGAGCTCCTACGAGCAGTACTTC. Translation: CASSPARTESSYEQYF.

This clone was picked up a small number of times. The chain combines TRBV30 with TRBJ2-7, with 9 bases aligning to TRBD2. The junction had 7 bases not matched to a gene; V was cut back by 0 bases and J by 7 bases. Looked up from germline, CDR1 is GTSNPN and CDR2 is SVGIG (reference sequence). The CDR3 contains 14 residues. CDR3 amino acids: CAWSVTGLAYEQYF. The CDR3 DNA reads TGTGCCTGGAGTGTAACGGGACTAGCATATGAGCAGTACTTC.

This clone was counted a few times. The sample contains more than one DNA sequence encoding this CDR3. This sequence joins TRBV9 and TRBJ1-1, with D unresolved. CDR3 length: 13 amino acids. V was pared by 0 bases and J by 0 bases, with 3 bases between. The germline V gene encodes CDR1 SGDLS and CDR2 YYNGEE. CDR3 bases: TGTGCCAGCAGCGTAGAGCTGAACACTGAAGCTTTCTTT. Protein product: CASSVELNTEAFF. The whole variable domain, filled in from reference TRBV9 and TRBJ1-1, reads DSGVTQTPKHLITATGQRVTLRCSPRSGDLSVYWYQQSLDQGLQFLIQYYNGEERAKGNILERFSAQQFPDLHSELNLSSLELGDSALYFCASSVELNTEAFFGQGTRLTVV.

To note about this clone: The identical CDR3 is also encoded by other nucleotide sequences in the sample. The rearrangement joins TRBV5-1 to TRBJ2-5; unclear D gene. Trimming left V 0 bases short and J 2 bases short, with 5 bases between. Germline CDR1 and CDR2: SGHRS and YFSETQ. This CDR3 is 13 amino acids long. The CDR3 coding sequence is TGCGCCAGCAGCTTGGAAGGTCAAGAGACCCAGTACTTC. Residues: CASSLEGQETQYF.